The rows below give T cell receptor beta chains drawn from one sample of a study of T cell responses to AZD1222 COVID-19 vaccine. Produced via immunoSEQ multiplex PCR; TCRdb's table is partial and in-frame only. The sample shows around 130,000 clones, over 75% of them seen only once. This sample comprised peripheral blood, obtained 28 days after the second AZD1222 dose. Source of these receptors: an adult who received the AZD1222 COVID-19 vaccine. Each CDR3 is given without its conserved first and last residue. The order of the fields is V gene, J gene, CDR3 protein.

TRBV5-4	TRBJ2-1	ASSLAGGEQF
TRBV18	TRBJ2-3	ASSPGTSGLGDTQY
TRBV27	TRBJ1-6	ASSLWTGGENSPLH
TRBV4-1	TRBJ2-1	ASSHPGSYNEQF
TRBV3-1/TRBV3-2	TRBJ2-1	ASSQSAYSYNEQF
TRBV11-2	TRBJ2-1	ASSVLLGENEQF
TRBV29-1	TRBJ2-1	SVEEGAGEDEQF
TRBV2	TRBJ1-5	ASRTGVGQPQH
TRBV28	TRBJ2-5	ASSGDTVLRETQY
TRBV30	TRBJ1-4	ASTRRDRGQNEKLF
TRBV2	TRBJ2-5	ASRTDAYQETQY
TRBV30	TRBJ1-6	AWSGGWTGDSPLH
TRBV19	TRBJ1-1	ASTLSRDTEAF
TRBV7-9	TRBJ1-3	ASSSGASGGNTIY
TRBV12-5	TRBJ2-3	ASGSTSRTDTQY
TRBV18	TRBJ1-1	ASSPPHEGGAF
TRBV4-3	TRBJ2-7	ASSQKTPPGVYEQY
TRBV6-5	TRBJ1-1	ASSNSRGTEAF
TRBV7-2	TRBJ1-2	ASSPDSNYGYT
TRBV18	TRBJ1-2	ASSPVQGNYGYT
TRBV5-4	TRBJ2-6	ASSLRASLGAGANVLT
TRBV13	TRBJ2-7	ASSLLRDTREQY
TRBV4-2	TRBJ2-1	ASSQDSGSSYNEQF
TRBV19	TRBJ2-1	ASSIWRGGASEQF
TRBV4-3	TRBJ2-7	ASSQGLRGGLDEQY
TRBV5-4	TRBJ2-1	ASSILAGGSDEQF
TRBV21-1	TRBJ1-4	ASSSPADGGEKLF
TRBV19	TRBJ2-3	ASSPWVAGGQDTQY
TRBV5-1	TRBJ2-3	ASTVTSGRAMPDTQY
TRBV5-5	TRBJ1-2	ASSGGGEYGYT
TRBV27	TRBJ2-2	ASRPGTANTGELF
TRBV28	TRBJ1-2	ASSLRDTYYGYT
TRBV7-9	TRBJ2-7	ASSLAGTGRPYEQY
TRBV11-1	TRBJ2-1	ASSLYLRHNEQF
TRBV5-1	TRBJ2-5	ASSLAPDQETQY
TRBV29-1	TRBJ2-3	SVSFPADTQY
TRBV5-1	TRBJ2-7	ASSSSQPGHGYEQY
TRBV30	TRBJ1-5	AWSVQRRSNQPQH
TRBV28	TRBJ1-1	ASSPRRTTEAF
TRBV18	TRBJ1-4	ASSPPGQGNEKLF
TRBV10-3	TRBJ1-2	AISSDRFGGGYT
TRBV2	TRBJ2-2	ASSGTGGPGELF
TRBV6-2/TRBV6-3	TRBJ2-7	ASSYRQHYEQY
TRBV5-1	TRBJ1-4	ASSLDGRKIEKLF
TRBV18	TRBJ1-4	ASSPRDIATNEKLF
TRBV30	TRBJ2-5	AWSPSGLETQY
TRBV9	TRBJ1-6	ASSVGDSPLH
TRBV5-1	TRBJ2-5	ASRPGLMGETQY
TRBV28	TRBJ2-3	ASTLTPGSTQLAQY
TRBV30	TRBJ1-2	AWSGLGKGYT
TRBV6-1	TRBJ1-2	ASSEKGQGNYGYT
TRBV7-9	TRBJ1-1	ASSLIFGQGDEAF
TRBV7-3	TRBJ1-1	ASSYRANTEAF
TRBV9	TRBJ1-4	ASSVAGGRGEKLF
TRBV11-3	TRBJ1-2	ASSSGDRDYGYT